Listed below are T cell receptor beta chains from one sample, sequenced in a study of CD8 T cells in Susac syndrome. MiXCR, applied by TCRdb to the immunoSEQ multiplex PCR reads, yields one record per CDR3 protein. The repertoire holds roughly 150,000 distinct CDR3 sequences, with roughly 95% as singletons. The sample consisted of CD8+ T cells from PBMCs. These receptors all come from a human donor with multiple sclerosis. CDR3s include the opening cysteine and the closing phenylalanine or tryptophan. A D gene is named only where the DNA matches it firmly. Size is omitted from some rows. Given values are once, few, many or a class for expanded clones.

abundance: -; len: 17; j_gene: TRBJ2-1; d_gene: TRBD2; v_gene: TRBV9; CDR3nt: TGTGCCAGCAGCGTTAACCCAACGGGGGGAACCGCGATTGAGCAGTTCTTC; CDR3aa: CASSVNPTGGTAIEQFF
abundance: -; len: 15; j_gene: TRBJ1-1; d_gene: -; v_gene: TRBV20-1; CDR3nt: TGCAGTGCTAGAGATCTCAGGGGCGCAGCGACTGAAGCTTTCTTT; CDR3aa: CSARDLRGAATEAFF
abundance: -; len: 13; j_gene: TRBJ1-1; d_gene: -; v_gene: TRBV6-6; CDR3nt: TGTGCCAGCAGTAAACCGGACACCCGAGAAGCTTTCTTT; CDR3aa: CASSKPDTREAFF
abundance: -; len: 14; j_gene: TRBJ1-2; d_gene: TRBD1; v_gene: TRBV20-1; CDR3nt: TGCAGTGCTAGAGATGTGACAGGGAACTATGGCTACACCTTC; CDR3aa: CSARDVTGNYGYTF
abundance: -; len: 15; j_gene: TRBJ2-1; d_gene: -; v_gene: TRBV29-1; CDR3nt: TGCAGCGTTGGAGAGCAGGGTGGGCTCATTTATGAGCAGTTCTTC; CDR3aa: CSVGEQGGLIYEQFF
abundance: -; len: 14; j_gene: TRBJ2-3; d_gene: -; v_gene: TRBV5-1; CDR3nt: TGCGCCAGCAGCTTTGTCGGGGACACAGATACGCAGTATTTT; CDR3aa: CASSFVGDTDTQYF
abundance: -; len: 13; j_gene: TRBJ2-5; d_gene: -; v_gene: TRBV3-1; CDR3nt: TGTGCCAGCAGCCCCCGGGACTCAGAGACCCAGTACTTC; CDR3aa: CASSPRDSETQYF
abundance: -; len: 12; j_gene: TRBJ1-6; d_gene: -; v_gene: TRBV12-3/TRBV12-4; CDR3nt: TGTGCCAGCAGTTTAGAAAATTCACCCCTCCACTTT; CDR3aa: CASSLENSPLHF
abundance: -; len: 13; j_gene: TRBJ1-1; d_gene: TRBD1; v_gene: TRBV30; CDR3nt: TGTGCCTGGTCCGGGACAGGGAGGACTGAAGCTTTCTTT; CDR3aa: CAWSGTGRTEAFF
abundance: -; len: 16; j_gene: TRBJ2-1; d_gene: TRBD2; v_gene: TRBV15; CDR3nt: TGTGCCACCAGCTACCTTTCGGGGGGCTCCTACAATGAGCAGTTCTTC; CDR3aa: CATSYLSGGSYNEQFF
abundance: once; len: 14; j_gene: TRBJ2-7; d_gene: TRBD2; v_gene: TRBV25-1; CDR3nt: TGTGCCAGCACCGGGGGGGGTATCCCCTACGAGCAGTACTTC; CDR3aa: CASTGGGIPYEQYF
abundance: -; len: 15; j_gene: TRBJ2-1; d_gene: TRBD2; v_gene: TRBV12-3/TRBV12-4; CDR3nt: TGTGCCAGCACTCCTCAGCGGGGGCCCTACAATGAGCAGTTCTTC; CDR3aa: CASTPQRGPYNEQFF
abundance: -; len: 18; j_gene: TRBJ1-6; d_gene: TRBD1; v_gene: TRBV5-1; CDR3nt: TGCGCCAGCAGCTTGGCCCGACATAAGGGGGCGGAAAATTCACCCCTCCACTTT; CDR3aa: CASSLARHKGAENSPLHF
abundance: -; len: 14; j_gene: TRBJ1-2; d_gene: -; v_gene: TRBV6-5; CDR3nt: TGTGCCAGCAGTTACGGGGGGATAAACTATGGCTACACCTTC; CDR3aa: CASSYGGINYGYTF
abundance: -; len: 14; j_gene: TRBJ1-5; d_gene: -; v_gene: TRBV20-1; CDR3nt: TGCAGTGCTAGTCCAAGCGATAGCAATCAGCCCCAGCATTTT; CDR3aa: CSASPSDSNQPQHF
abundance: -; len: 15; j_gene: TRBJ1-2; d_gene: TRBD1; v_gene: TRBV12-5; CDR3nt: TGTGCTAGTGGTTTCTCTGGGACAGGGAGTGATGGCTACACCTTC; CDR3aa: CASGFSGTGSDGYTF
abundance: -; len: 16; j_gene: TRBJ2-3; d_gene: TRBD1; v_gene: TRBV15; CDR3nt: TGTGCCACCAGCAGAGAAGGGACAGCTACCACAGATACGCAGTATTTT; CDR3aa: CATSREGTATTDTQYF
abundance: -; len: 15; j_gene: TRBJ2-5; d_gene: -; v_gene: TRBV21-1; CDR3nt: TGTGCCAGCTCCTTACCCGCAGAGGGGTGGGAGACCCAGTACTTC; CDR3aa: CASSLPAEGWETQYF
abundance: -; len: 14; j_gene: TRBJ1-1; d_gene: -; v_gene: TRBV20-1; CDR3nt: TGCAGTGCTCTGGCGGACGAGACGAACACTGAAGCTTTCTTT; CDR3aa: CSALADETNTEAFF
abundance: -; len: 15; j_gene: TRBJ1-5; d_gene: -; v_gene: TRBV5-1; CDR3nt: TGCGCCAGCAGCGAGGGGGAATATAGCAATCAGCCCCAGCATTTT; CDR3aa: CASSEGEYSNQPQHF
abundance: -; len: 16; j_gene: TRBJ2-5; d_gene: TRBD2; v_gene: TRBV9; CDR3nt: TGTGCCAGCAGCCTGACGGGGGGGCGAATTGGGGAGACCCAGTACTTC; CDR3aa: CASSLTGGRIGETQYF
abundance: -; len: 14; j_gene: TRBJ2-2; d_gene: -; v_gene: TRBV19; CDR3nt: TGTGCCATCGGCCAAGGAGGGGATCCCGGGGAGCTGTTTTTT; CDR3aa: CAIGQGGDPGELFF
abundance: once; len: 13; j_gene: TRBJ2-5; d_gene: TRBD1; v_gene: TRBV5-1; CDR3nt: TGCGCCAGCAGTGAAGGGGGCTCTGAGACCCAGTACTTC; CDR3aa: CASSEGGSETQYF
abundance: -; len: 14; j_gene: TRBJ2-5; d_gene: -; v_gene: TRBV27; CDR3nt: TGTGCCAGCAGTTTGGCACGCCGGCAAGAGACCCAGTACTTC; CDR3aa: CASSLARRQETQYF
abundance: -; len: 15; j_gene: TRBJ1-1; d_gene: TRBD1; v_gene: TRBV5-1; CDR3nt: TGCGCCAGCAGCCCGATGACAGGGGCGAACACTGAAGCTTTCTTT; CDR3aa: CASSPMTGANTEAFF
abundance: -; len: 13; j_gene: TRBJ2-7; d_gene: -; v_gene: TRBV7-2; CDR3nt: TGTGCCAGCAGCTTAGGCCTCCGGAACGAGCAGTACTTC; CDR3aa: CASSLGLRNEQYF
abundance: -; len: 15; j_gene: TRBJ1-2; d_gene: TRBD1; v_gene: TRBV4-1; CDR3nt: TGCGCCAGCAGCCCCAGACAGGGAGGGGACTATGGCTACACCTTC; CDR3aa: CASSPRQGGDYGYTF
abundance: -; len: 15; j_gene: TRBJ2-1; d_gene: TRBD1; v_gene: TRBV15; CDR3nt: TGTGCCACCACCCAAGACAGGGGGTTCTACAATGAGCAGTTCTTC; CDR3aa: CATTQDRGFYNEQFF
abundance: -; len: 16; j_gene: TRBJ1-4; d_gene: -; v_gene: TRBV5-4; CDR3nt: TGTGCCAGCAGCACCCGCCCCATGGGGTCGGGTGAAAAACTGTTTTTT; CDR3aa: CASSTRPMGSGEKLFF
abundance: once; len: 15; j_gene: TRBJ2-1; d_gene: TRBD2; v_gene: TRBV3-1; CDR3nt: TGTGCCAGCAGCCAAGTACGGGGACTATACAATGAGCAGTTCTTC; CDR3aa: CASSQVRGLYNEQFF
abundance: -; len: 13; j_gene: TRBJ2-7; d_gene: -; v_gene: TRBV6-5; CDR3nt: TGTGCCAGCAGCGGAGGACCCTCCTACGAGCAGTACTTC; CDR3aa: CASSGGPSYEQYF